This T cell receptor (beta chain) was identified during a study of CD8+ T cells in alopecia areata. CDR3 size: 15 residues. The J segment lost 7 bases and the V segment lost 6 bases, leaving 13 bases of the junction unmatched. Germline assignment: CDR1 SGHDT and CDR2 YYEEEE. Sequencing relied on a cDNA template that was reverse transcribed from extracted RNA. This table comes from immunoSEQ multiplex PCR, and its TCRdb copy is limited to in-frame clones, with some not included. The table includes about 90,000 clones, roughly 45% detected once. Sample treatment: oral pan-JAK inhibitor, 5-10 mg twice daily.

The V gene is TRBV5-6, the J gene TRBJ2-5; 9 bases fit TRBD1. Sequencing was performed on CD8+ T cells sorted from blood, taken at week 24, from a patient treated with tofacitinib. The receptor was isolated from a human donor with alopecia areata. The CDR3 here is CASNLKGTGRGTQYF. CDR3 coding DNA: TGTGCCAGCAACCTGAAAGGGACAGGGCGTGGGACCCAGTACTTC.